These T cell receptor beta chains were read from a single sample in a study of T-cell reconstitution after alpha-beta-depleted transplantation in children. TCRdb reprocessed the PCR reads with MiXCR, giving one entry per CDR3 protein. The sample has 200,000 to 300,000 distinct CDR3 sequences; around 8% are singletons. Sequencing used PBMCs, mostly from graft donor cells, obtained 180 days after TCRalphabeta/CD19-depleted stem cell transplant. Source of these receptors: a male patient aged 10 to 17 who had a stem cell transplant for acute lymphoblastic leukemia, so the T cells may come from the graft donor. The CDR3 runs from the conserved cysteine through the conserved F or W.

j_call v_call cdr3_aa
TRBJ2-5 TRBV7-7 CASSLRTSGGAGGETQYF
TRBJ2-2 TRBV12-3/TRBV12-4 CASSPRLAGLVGELFF
TRBJ2-4 TRBV29-1 CSVHVGQGNIQYF
TRBJ2-5 TRBV20-1 CSATAMERGPRETQYF
TRBJ2-5 TRBV27 CASSWLAGQETQYF
TRBJ2-3 TRBV20-1 CSVQDPHGASGGAWTDTQYF
TRBJ2-7 TRBV10-2 CASTHLASGHLEQYF
TRBJ2-4 TRBV11-2 CASFGGNIQYF
TRBJ1-2 TRBV12-3/TRBV12-4 CASTQGPHYGYTF
TRBJ2-2 TRBV11-2 CASSLGGVRELFF
TRBJ2-6 TRBV29-1 CSVSGSSGANVLTF
TRBJ2-2 TRBV19 CASSASWEALTTGELFF
TRBJ1-5 TRBV12-3/TRBV12-4 CASSTTGRSNQPQHF
TRBJ2-2 TRBV11-2 CASSLDLVTGELFF
TRBJ1-2 TRBV5-1 CASRPEEGYGYTF
TRBJ2-4 TRBV19 CAAGKNIQYF
TRBJ1-1 TRBV12-3/TRBV12-4 CASSHGGTEAFF